Sequencing of this TCR beta chain was carried out in a study of blood T cell repertoires in COVID-19. Study as a whole: The origin of the acute and convalescent COVID-19 samples was the United States, Italy and Spain.

The Seattle patients joined while their infection was active and were tracked longitudinally afterward. As processed by the authors: Amplified reference gene primers provided the basis for estimating nucleated cell counts. The assay was immunoSEQ multiplex PCR, and TCRdb's table has in-frame clones only and misses some. V, J and clone size are taken as reported in that table, and D and trimming were inferred from the DNA itself. This sample carries about 270,000 clones, 80% to 95% of them seen once, and the ten largest clones take approximately 2.6%. The CDR3 loop spans 17 amino acids. The germline V gene has CDR1 SGHDN and CDR2 FVKESK. Trimming removed 4 bases at V and 0 bases at J, with 16 bases between.

Material for sequencing was peripheral blood. V and J are TRBV14 and TRBJ2-1; D is perhaps TRBD1 (5 bases). This receptor was obtained from a person in their late teens or twenties with COVID-19, enrolled during active disease. The CDR3 DNA reads as TGTGCCAGCAGCCGCGATCGACAGCAGGGCTCCTACAATGAGCAGTTCTTC. It is translated as CASSRDRQQGSYNEQFF.